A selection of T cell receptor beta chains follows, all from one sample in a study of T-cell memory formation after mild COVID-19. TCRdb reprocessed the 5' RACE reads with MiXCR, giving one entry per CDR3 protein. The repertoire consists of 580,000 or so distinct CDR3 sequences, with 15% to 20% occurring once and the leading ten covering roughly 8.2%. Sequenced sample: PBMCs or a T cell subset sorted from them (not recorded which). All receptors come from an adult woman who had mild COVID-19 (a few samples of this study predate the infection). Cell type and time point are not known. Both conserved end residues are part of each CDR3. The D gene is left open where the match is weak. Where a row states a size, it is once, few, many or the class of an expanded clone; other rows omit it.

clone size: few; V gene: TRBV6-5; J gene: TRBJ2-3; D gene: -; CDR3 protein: CASRQVGTDTQYF; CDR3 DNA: TGTGCCAGCAGACAGGTGGGCACAGATACGCAGTATTTT
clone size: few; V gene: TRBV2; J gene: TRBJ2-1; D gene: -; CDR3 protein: CASSEGTIYNEQFF; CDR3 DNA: TGTGCCAGCAGTGAAGGGACAATATACAATGAGCAGTTCTTC
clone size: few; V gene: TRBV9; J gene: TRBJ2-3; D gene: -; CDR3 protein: CASSVGGRRTDTQYF; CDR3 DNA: TGTGCCAGCAGCGTAGGCGGCCGGCGCACAGATACGCAGTATTTT
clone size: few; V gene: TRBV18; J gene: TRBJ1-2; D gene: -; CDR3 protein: CASSPPKVRPRGYTF; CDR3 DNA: TGTGCCAGCTCACCACCGAAGGTCCGCCCCAGAGGCTACACCTTC
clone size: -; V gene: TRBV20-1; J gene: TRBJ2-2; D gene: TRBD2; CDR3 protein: CSARTGGSGELFF; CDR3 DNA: TGCAGTGCTAGGACGGGGGGATCCGGGGAGCTGTTTTTT
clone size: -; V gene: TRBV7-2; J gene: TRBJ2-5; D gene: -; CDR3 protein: CASSFSLRETQYF; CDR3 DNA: TGTGCCAGCAGCTTTAGCCTACGAGAGACCCAGTACTTC
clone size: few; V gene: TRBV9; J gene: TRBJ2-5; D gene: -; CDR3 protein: CASSASARGAQETQYF; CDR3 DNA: TGTGCCAGCAGCGCCTCAGCACGAGGGGCCCAAGAGACCCAGTACTTC
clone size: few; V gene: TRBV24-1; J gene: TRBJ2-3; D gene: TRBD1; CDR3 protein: CATSGWTGRTDTQYF; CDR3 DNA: TGTGCCACCAGTGGTTGGACAGGGAGGACAGATACGCAGTATTTT
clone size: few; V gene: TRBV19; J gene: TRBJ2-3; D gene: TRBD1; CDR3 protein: CASRLTGASTDTQYF; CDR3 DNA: TGTGCCAGCCGGCTTACAGGGGCTAGCACAGATACGCAGTATTTT
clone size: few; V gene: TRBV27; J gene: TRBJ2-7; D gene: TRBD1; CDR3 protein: CASSRQGYSYEQYF; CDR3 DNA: TGTGCCAGCTCCCGACAGGGATACTCCTACGAGCAGTACTTC
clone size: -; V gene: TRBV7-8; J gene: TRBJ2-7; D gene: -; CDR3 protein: CASSPGRWESTYEQYF; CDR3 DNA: TGTGCCAGCAGCCCAGGTCGGTGGGAGTCGACCTACGAGCAGTACTTC
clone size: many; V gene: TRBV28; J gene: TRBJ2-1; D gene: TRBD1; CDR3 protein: CASSTLGTGIPYNEQFF; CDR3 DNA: TGTGCCAGCAGTACCTTAGGGACAGGGATACCCTACAATGAGCAGTTCTTC
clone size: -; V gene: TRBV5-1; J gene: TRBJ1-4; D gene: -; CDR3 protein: CASSLFIGTTNEKLFF; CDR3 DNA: TGCGCCAGCTCCTTGTTCATTGGGACAACTAATGAAAAACTGTTTTTT
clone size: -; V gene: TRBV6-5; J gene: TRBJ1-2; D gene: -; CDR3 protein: CASRPGQQLYGYTF; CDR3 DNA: TGTGCCAGCAGACCAGGACAGCAACTCTATGGCTACACCTTC
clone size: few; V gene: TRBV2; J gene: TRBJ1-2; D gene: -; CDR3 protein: CASSERWDGDYGYTF; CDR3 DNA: TGTGCCAGCAGTGAACGATGGGACGGAGACTATGGCTACACCTTC
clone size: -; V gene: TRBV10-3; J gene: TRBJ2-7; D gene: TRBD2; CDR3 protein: CAIRVSGTSESYEQYF; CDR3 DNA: TGTGCCATCAGGGTCTCCGGGACTAGCGAGTCCTACGAGCAGTACTTC
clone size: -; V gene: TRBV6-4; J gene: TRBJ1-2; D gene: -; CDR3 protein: CASSGEPGLKSGYTF; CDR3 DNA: TGTGCCAGCAGTGGCGAACCGGGCTTGAAGTCGGGCTACACCTTC
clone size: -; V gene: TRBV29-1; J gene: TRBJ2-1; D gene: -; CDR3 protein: CSVSSGNEQFF; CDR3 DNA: TGCAGCGTGAGCAGTGGCAATGAGCAGTTCTTC
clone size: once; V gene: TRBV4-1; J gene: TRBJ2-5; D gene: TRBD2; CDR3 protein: CASSPTTSGQETQYF; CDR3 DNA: TGCGCCAGCAGCCCCACGACTAGCGGCCAAGAGACCCAGTACTTC